The rows below give T cell receptor beta chains drawn from one sample of a study of cytomegalovirus exposure and HLA in healthy donors. Libraries were prepared by immunoSEQ multiplex PCR; TCRdb keeps only in-frame clonotypes and omits some of them. Of some 76,000 clones in the sample, approximately 80% were seen once. The source material was PBMCs. These receptors all stem from a woman aged 40 to 50 in good health and CMV-seropositive. CDR3s include the opening cysteine and the closing phenylalanine or tryptophan. A D gene is named only where the DNA matches it firmly. Clone size is given for some rows only: seen once, a few or many times, or a class if the clone is expanded.

cdr3_length d_call j_call v_call clone_size cdr3_aa cdr3_nt
15 - TRBJ1-6 TRBV30 few CAWSDQGPRRSPLHF TGTGCCTGGAGTGACCAGGGGCCTCGCAGGTCACCCCTCCACTTT
15 - TRBJ1-4 TRBV28 once CASSPPRVTNEKLFF TGTGCCAGCAGTCCCCCTCGGGTGACTAATGAAAAACTGTTTTTT
15 - TRBJ1-2 TRBV7-2 once CASSRNRVSNYGYTF TGTGCCAGCAGCCGAAACAGGGTATCTAACTATGGCTACACCTTC
16 TRBD2 TRBJ2-2 TRBV9 - CASSFSGYQNTGELFF TGTGCCAGCAGCTTTAGCGGGTACCAGAACACCGGGGAGCTGTTTTTT
17 TRBD1 TRBJ2-3 TRBV5-1 - CASSLEAGTGGEDTQYF TGCGCCAGCAGCTTGGAGGCCGGGACAGGGGGCGAAGATACGCAGTATTTT
15 - TRBJ1-5 TRBV6-5 - CASGLQGRLGQPQHF TGTGCCAGCGGATTACAGGGTCGGCTAGGTCAGCCCCAGCATTTT
16 TRBD1 TRBJ1-4 TRBV6-1 medium-sized CASSDTLTGANEKLFF TGTGCCAGCAGTGATACCTTGACAGGGGCTAATGAAAAACTGTTTTTT
14 TRBD1 TRBJ2-2 TRBV29-1 - CSVRGGTDTGELFF TGCAGCGTTCGAGGGGGCACGGACACCGGGGAGCTGTTTTTT
17 TRBD1 TRBJ1-2 TRBV9 - CASSVGSTGGLVYGYTF TGTGCCAGCAGCGTAGGGTCGACAGGGGGCTTGGTCTATGGCTACACCTTC
15 - TRBJ1-1 TRBV7-9 - CASSGRQAMNTEAFF TGTGCCAGCAGCGGTCGACAGGCCATGAACACTGAAGCTTTCTTT
12 - TRBJ2-5 TRBV28 - CASSLTPETQYF TGTGCCAGCAGTTTAACACCAGAGACCCAGTACTTC
18 TRBD1 TRBJ2-4 TRBV5-4 - CASSPSSVTGTGKNIQYF TGTGCCAGCAGCCCATCTTCCGTTACCGGGACAGGGAAAAACATTCAGTACTTC
15 - TRBJ2-5 TRBV27 - CASSFLGQRQETQYF TGTGCCAGCAGTTTCCTAGGACAGAGGCAAGAGACCCAGTACTTC
15 TRBD1 TRBJ2-3 TRBV7-2 - CASSSDRESSDTQYF TGTGCCAGCAGCTCGGACAGGGAGTCTTCAGATACGCAGTATTTT
12 - TRBJ1-6 TRBV7-9 - CSSSPGNSPLHF TGTTCCAGCAGTCCGGGGAATTCACCCCTCCACTTT
12 TRBD1 TRBJ2-7 TRBV30 - CAWSRGQNEQYF TGTGCCTGGAGCAGGGGGCAGAACGAGCAGTACTTC
15 TRBD1 TRBJ2-7 TRBV5-5 - CASSSSGQGFHEQYF TGTGCCAGCAGCTCGTCGGGACAGGGCTTTCACGAGCAGTACTTC
15 - TRBJ1-4 TRBV7-6 - CASSPLRVVNEKLFF TGTGCCAGCAGCCCTCTCCGGGTCGTTAATGAAAAACTGTTTTTT
14 - TRBJ1-1 TRBV15 - CATSRDLRNTEAFF TGTGCCACCAGCAGAGATCTCAGGAACACTGAAGCTTTCTTT
15 - TRBJ1-2 TRBV7-8 - CASSERTGSDYGYTF TGTGCCAGCAGCGAGCGTACAGGGTCTGACTATGGCTACACCTTC
14 - TRBJ2-1 TRBV5-1 - CASSEASEGNEQFF TGCGCCAGCAGCGAGGCTAGCGAGGGCAATGAGCAGTTCTTC
15 TRBD2 TRBJ2-1 TRBV6-4 - CASSDSYGTSNEQFF TGTGCCAGCAGTGACTCGTATGGGACTAGCAATGAGCAGTTCTTC
15 TRBD1 TRBJ2-1 TRBV27 - CASSPGTASVTEQFF TGTGCCAGCAGTCCTGGGACAGCATCTGTAACTGAGCAGTTCTTC
14 - TRBJ1-4 TRBV11-2 many CASSPPATNEKLFF TGTGCCAGCAGCCCCCCGGCAACTAATGAAAAACTGTTTTTT
13 - TRBJ1-1 TRBV29-1 - CSVGRGIYTEAFF TGCAGCGTTGGGCGGGGGATATACACTGAAGCTTTCTTT